Listed here are 25 T cell receptor beta chains from one sample, sequenced in a study of regulatory T cells in long-lasting Graves disease. CDR3-region Arm-PCR and iRepertoire HTBI primers produced the TCR beta libraries. TCRdb processed the multiplex PCR reads anew with MiXCR; each CDR3 protein has one entry. The top ten clones hold more than 35% of a sample with about 300,000 distinct CDR3 sequences, over 15% of them seen once. Time point reported: newly diagnosed GD, antithyroid drugs for less than 3 months. PBMC RNA served as the TCR library source. The sequences come from peripheral blood mononuclear cells (PBMCs), collected at new diagnosis, from a patient treated with antithyroid drugs. These receptors were collected from a female donor with Graves disease.

This clonotype was counted ten times or more. The V and J genes are TRBV11-1 and TRBJ1-3; maybe TRBD1 (5 bases). CDR3 size: 14 residues. Germline assignment: CDR1 SGHAT and CDR2 FQDESV (reference sequence). V was trimmed by 4 bases and J by 0 bases, leaving 7 bases between them. The CDR3 nucleotides are TGTGCCAGCAGCTCGGACATCTCTGGAAACACCATATATTTT. Its translation is CASSSDISGNTIYF.

This clonotype has a count of ten or more. The chain couples TRBV6-2 or TRBV6-3 to TRBJ2-7; 12 nucleotides agree with TRBD1. The germline gives CDR1 MNHEY, CDR2 SVGEGT. J was trimmed by 3 bases and V by 7 bases; bases with no gene match: 10. The CDR3 totals 16 residues. The CDR3 DNA follows: TGTGCCAGCACCTGGGGACAGGGGGCCGGGGGCTACGAGCAGTACTTC. Translating gives CASTWGQGAGGYEQYF.

This clonotype showed up many times. The chain uses TRBV27 and TRBJ2-3; D is possibly TRBD2 (6 bases). V was trimmed by 7 bases and J by 5 bases, leaving 19 bases between them. This CDR3 region has 15 residues. Germline V gene lookup returns CDR1 MNHEY and CDR2 SMNVEV (reference sequence). CDR3 in DNA: TGTGCCAGCAATCCCTCCCGACTAGTTAAAGATACGCAGTATTTT. As protein: CASNPSRLVKDTQYF.

The chain carries TRBV6-1 and TRBJ1-3, with D maybe TRBD1 (6 bases). The CDR3 consists of 14 residues. Looked up from germline, CDR1 is MNHNS and CDR2 is SASEGT. The V end was cut by 6 bases, the J end by 4 bases, with 13 bases between. The CDR3 reads CASRDRLSGNTIYF. The CDR3 DNA sequence: TGTGCCAGCAGAGACAGGTTGTCAGGAAACACCATATATTTT.

As to this clonotype: A much more abundant neighbour one base away suggests this may be a read error. The V call is TRBV28, the J call TRBJ1-4; D ambiguous. This CDR3 contains 14 residues. The germline V gene has CDR1 MDHEN and CDR2 SYDVKM. In DNA, the CDR3 is TGTGCCAACAGTCCTATGGGCCCTAATGAAAAACTGTTTTTT. Its protein product is CANSPMGPNEKLFF.

The V and J genes are TRBV28 and TRBJ2-7; 13 positions match TRBD2. The DNA end lines up better with TRBJ2-1; the J call may be wrong. CDR1 and CDR2 (germline): MDHEN, SYDVKM. The CDR3 sequence is 15 residues long. CDR3 coding DNA: TGTGCCAGCAAGAGGGGACTAGCGGGATACAATGAGCAGTTCTTC. It encodes CASKRGLAGYNEQFF.

For this clonotype: This sequence may be a read error, since a much larger clone differs from it by one base. The chain has TRBV18 and TRBJ2-3; 8 positions match TRBD1. This CDR3 has 15 residues. CDR1 is KGHSH and CDR2 is LQKENI in the germline V gene. The V segment lost 1 base and the J segment 3 bases; nucleotides outside the gene matches: 3. CDR3 DNA sequence: TGTGCCAGCTCACCACAGGACAGGGCAACAGATACGCAGTATTTT. This sequence encodes CASSPQDRATDTQYF.

This clonotype was counted at least ten times. The chain has TRBV30 and TRBJ1-2; unclear D gene. V lost 4 bases and J 0 bases, leaving 9 bases between the germline ends. Germline values: CDR1 GTSNPN, CDR2 SVGIG (reference sequence). This CDR3 is 13 amino acids long. Here the CDR3 reads CAWMGSPNYGYTF. DNA for the CDR3: TGTGCCTGGATGGGTAGCCCTAACTATGGCTACACCTTC.

This clonotype has a count of ten or more. The J gene is TRBJ2-1, the V gene TRBV11-2, with 9 bases fitting TRBD2. Germline V gives CDR1 SGHAT, CDR2 FQNNGV. V lost 10 bases to trimming and J lost 4 bases; unmatched junction nucleotides: 11. The CDR3 has 15 amino acids. CDR3 residues: CATRGGSGSYNEQFF. The CDR3 DNA follows: TGTGCCACAAGGGGGGGTAGCGGGAGTTACAATGAGCAGTTCTTC.

The sample holds many counts of this clonotype. The chain recombines TRBV20-1 with TRBJ2-5, with 8 bases aligning to TRBD1. The ends lost 6 bases at V and 4 bases at J; junction bases unmatched: 4. Looked up from germline, CDR1 is DFQATT and CDR2 is SNEGSKA (reference sequence). The CDR3 runs 12 residues. In DNA form, the CDR3 reads TGCAGTGCCCAAGACAGGGGAGAGACCCAGTACTTC. This codes for CSAQDRGETQYF.

This chain connects TRBV11-2 to TRBJ2-3, with TRBD2 matching over 8 bases. The J call could be wrong; TRBJ2-5 is a better fit for the DNA end. This CDR3 contains 15 residues. Germline values: CDR1 SGHAT, CDR2 FQNNGV. The CDR3 DNA is TGTGCCAGCAGCTTCCTCACTAGCGGAGAGGGGACCCAGTACTTC. As protein: CASSFLTSGEGTQYF.

This clonotype was observed many times. V gene TRBV5-1 combines with J gene TRBJ1-2; 7 bases are shared with TRBD1. The CDR3 totals 17 residues. Unmatched junction bases numbered 13, after V lost 4 bases and J lost 1 base. In germline, CDR1 is SGHRS, CDR2 YFSETQ. CDR3 region: CASSAWTGRIDNYGYTF. DNA for the CDR3: TGCGCCAGCAGCGCGTGGACAGGACGAATAGATAACTATGGCTACACCTTC. The full variable domain, in which reference TRBV5-1 and TRBJ1-2 provide the parts outside the CDR3, is KAGVTQTPRYLIKTRGQQVTLSCSPISGHRSVSWYQQTPGQGLQFLFEYFSETQRNKGNFPGRFSGRQFSNSRSEMNVSTLELGDSALYLCASSAWTGRIDNYGYTFGSGTRLTVV.

This clonotype has a count of ten or more. The J gene is TRBJ2-1, the V gene TRBV4-2, with D unresolved. Germline V gene sequence: CDR1 LGHNA, CDR2 YNFKEQ. The V gene lost 0 bases and the J gene lost 7 bases, with 10 bases spanning the gap. The length of the CDR3 is 14 residues. This chain's CDR3 is CASSQDERRNEQFF. CDR3 coding DNA: TGTGCCAGCAGCCAAGATGAGCGTCGAAATGAGCAGTTCTTC.

This clonotype was detected ten times or more. The chain uses TRBV4-1 and TRBJ2-5; D gene ambiguous. V dropped 1 base and J dropped 6 bases, with 12 bases sitting between them. Germline assignment: CDR1 MGHRA and CDR2 YSYEKL. This CDR3 comprises 14 residues. CDR3 residues: CASSQVQSLKTQYF. For the CDR3, the DNA is TGCGCCAGCAGCCAAGTCCAATCCCTGAAGACCCAGTACTTC.

Regarding this clonotype: Possible read error: a much larger clone is one base away. This chain uses TRBV27 with TRBJ2-7, with 8 bases that match TRBD2. CDR1 MNHEY and CDR2 SMNVEV come from the germline V gene (reference sequence). After removal of 2 bases from V and 4 bases from J, the junction contained 7 bases not matched to a gene. The CDR3 consists of 15 residues. The CDR3 reads CASSLEVTSEYEQYF. Written as DNA, the CDR3 is TGTGCCAGCAGTTTAGAGGTGACTAGCGAATACGAGCAGTACTTC.

This sequence joins TRBV28 and TRBJ1-2; D is ambiguous. V gave up 7 bases and J gave up 0 bases, with 9 bases separating them. Germline values: CDR1 MDHEN, CDR2 SYDVKM. The CDR3 loop spans 13 amino acids. The CDR3 nucleotides read TGTGCCAGCACCCCCGGCGCTAACTATGGCTACACCTTC. It translates to CASTPGANYGYTF.

The gene calls are TRBV6-2 or TRBV6-3 and TRBJ1-3; D ambiguous. Germline lookup yields CDR1 MNHEY and CDR2 SVGEGT. Trimming took off 3 bases at V and 2 bases at J, with 17 bases between the two ends. There are 17 residues in the CDR3. CDR3 sequence (DNA): TGTGCCAGCAGTTATCCTACAACCCGGACGCCTGGAAACACCATATATTTT. This sequence encodes CASSYPTTRTPGNTIYF.

This clonotype was counted many times. The chain links TRBV2 to TRBJ2-3; 7 bases fit TRBD2. CDR3 length: 14 amino acids. V shed 8 bases and J 6 bases; nucleotides not matched to a gene: 11. Germline loops: CDR1 SNHLY, CDR2 FYNNEI. CDR3 in amino acids: CASSWGGSSDTQYF. In DNA form, the CDR3 reads TGTGCCAGCTCATGGGGCGGGAGTAGTGATACGCAGTATTTT.

This clonotype was observed many times. The CDR3 bases are TGTGCCAGTTTTAATTCCGGGTTTGAGACCCAGTACTTC. Protein sequence: CASFNSGFETQYF. The chain uses TRBV19 and TRBJ2-5; D unclear. Germline V gene lookup returns CDR1 LNHDA and CDR2 SQIVND (reference sequence). With 8 bases removed from V and 5 bases from J, the gap between germline ends came to 15 bases. The CDR3 contains 13 residues.

This clonotype has a handful of counts. V gene TRBV19 combines with J gene TRBJ1-4, with D unresolved. CDR3 length equals 13 residues. V dropped 3 bases and J dropped 8 bases, with 10 bases sitting between them. Germline V lookup: CDR1 LNHDA, CDR2 SQIVND (reference sequence). The CDR3 is CASSIDGEEKLFF. CDR3 in DNA: TGTGCCAGTAGTATCGATGGGGAAGAAAAACTGTTTTTT.

This clonotype was recorded many times. V is TRBV24-1 and J is TRBJ2-7; no clear D. The CDR3 covers 11 residues. Deletions cut 12 bases from V and 2 bases from J, with 10 bases between. CDR1 is KGHDR, CDR2 SFDVKD, per germline. This CDR3 is CASLRTYEQYF. CDR3 in DNA: TGTGCCTCACTCAGGACCTACGAGCAGTACTTC.

Ten or more counts support this clonotype. The chain recombines TRBV19 with TRBJ2-3, with 9 bases aligning to TRBD1. V lost 6 bases, J lost 0 bases, and 7 bases stayed unmatched. Germline V gene lookup returns CDR1 LNHDA and CDR2 SQIVND (reference sequence). This CDR3 is 16 amino acids long. The CDR3 reads CASSPAGTGSTDTQYF. The CDR3 nucleotides are TGTGCCAGTAGCCCCGCCGGGACAGGGAGCACAGATACGCAGTATTTT.

At least ten counts were recorded for this clonotype. The rearrangement links TRBV28 to TRBJ1-1, with D unclear. The germline CDR1 and CDR2 sequences are MDHEN and SYDVKM. This CDR3 contains 11 residues. Trimming stripped 3 bases from V and 10 bases from J, with 9 bases between. This chain's CDR3 is CASSLETRAFF. In nucleotides, the CDR3 is TGTGCCAGCAGTTTGGAAACAAGAGCTTTCTTT.

This clonotype was picked up many times. J is TRBJ1-1 and V is TRBV18; the D is unclear. This CDR3 comprises 15 residues. The V end was cut by 2 bases, the J end by 3 bases, with 13 bases between. Germline assignment: CDR1 KGHSH and CDR2 LQKENI. The CDR3 protein is CASSPEDGGYTEAFF. The CDR3 bases are TGTGCCAGCTCACCAGAAGACGGAGGTTACACTGAAGCTTTCTTT.

Note on this clonotype: One end of the junction varies from germline; a read error may be responsible. The chain carries TRBV5-1 and TRBJ2-7; TRBD1 matches at 10 bases. This CDR3 has 15 amino acids. Germline V lookup: CDR1 SGHRS, CDR2 YFSETQ. The CDR3 spells CASSFSGTGDYGQYF. CDR3 nucleotides: TGCGCCAGCAGTTTTTCCGGGACAGGGGATTACGGGCAGTACTTC.